Shown below are 27 T cell receptor beta chains from a single sample sequenced in a study of tumor and adjacent non-tumor tissue in lung cancer. TCRbeta libraries were built with three rounds of nested PCR, modified from ARM-PCR. TCRdb re-analysed the multiplex PCR reads in MiXCR, keeping a single row per CDR3 protein. The sample holds fewer than 120,000 distinct CDR3 sequences, nearly 85% seen once. This sample's RNA came from whole unsorted tissue. What was sequenced was lung tumor tissue. These receptors all stem from a man between 65 and 85 years old with non-small cell lung cancer.

About this clonotype itself: A read error may produce the germline difference seen at one junction end. The V gene is TRBV6-6, the J gene TRBJ2-1; 10 nucleotides line up with TRBD1. The germline CDR1 and CDR2 sequences are MNHNY and SVGAGI (reference sequence). The CDR3 is 15 amino acids. CDR3 region: CTSIVTGGLCNEQIF. The CDR3 DNA follows: TGTACCAGCATTGTGACAGGGGGCCTCTGCAATGAGCAGATCTTC.

This clonotype was picked up one time. This may stem from a read error, because a much larger clone lies one nucleotide away. The genes are TRBV28 and TRBJ1-2, with 8 positions matching TRBD1. Germline assignment: CDR1 MDHEN and CDR2 SYDVKM. After removal of 5 bases from V and 4 bases from J, the junction contained 9 bases not matched to a gene. The CDR3 extends over 15 amino acids. The DNA for the CDR3 is TGTGCCAGCAGTGAGGGACAGGCGTTTACCTATGGCTACACCTTC. This gives the protein CASSEGQAFTYGYTF.

As to this clonotype: Germline is not matched at one junction end, which may reflect a read error. This chain joins TRBV11-3 and TRBJ2-5, with D possibly matching TRBD1 (6 bases). Germline V gives CDR1 SGHNT, CDR2 YENEEA. The CDR3 is 15 residues long. The CDR3 is CASSLGVRGQDTQYF. DNA for the CDR3: TGTGCCAGCAGCTTAGGCGTACGGGGACAAGATACCCAGTACTTC.

As to this clonotype: Germline and junction disagree at one end, which may indicate a read error. The chain's CDR3 is CNVRLAGPYEQHF. The CDR3 DNA sequence: TGCAACGTTAGACTGGCGGGCCCCTACGAGCAGCACTTC. V gene TRBV29-1 combines with J gene TRBJ2-7, with D perhaps matching TRBD2 (5 bases). The CDR3 has 13 amino acids. From germline, CDR1 is SQVTM and CDR2 ANQGSEA.

This clonotype occurred many times. J is TRBJ1-5 and V is TRBV28, with a possible D match to TRBD1 (5 bases). CDR1 and CDR2 (germline): MDHEN, SYDVKM. The V gene lost 6 bases and the J gene lost 3 bases, with 9 bases spanning the gap. The CDR3 has 13 amino acids. CDR3 protein: CASRWTFNQPQHF. The CDR3 nucleotides are TGTGCCAGCAGATGGACATTCAATCAGCCCCAGCATTTT.

A remark on this clonotype: A read error may produce the germline difference seen at one junction end. The CDR3 DNA is TGTGCCAGCAGCTTGGATCTCGGCCTCAGAGGAAATTCATCCCTCCACTTT. Its translation: CASSLDLGLRGNSSLHF. The chain combines TRBV5-6 with TRBJ1-6; no clear D gene. Germline-derived CDR1 and CDR2 are SGHDT and YYEEEE. The CDR3 length is 17 residues.

Of note for this clonotype: A read error may be the cause here, since a much bigger clone is one base away. This chain links TRBV20-1 with TRBJ2-5, with TRBD2 matching 10 bases. The CDR3 spans 17 residues. CDR1 and CDR2 from the germline V gene are DFQATT and SNEGSKA (reference sequence). CDR3: CRARDPERGGRVETQYF. CDR3 DNA sequence: TGCAGAGCTAGAGATCCCGAGCGGGGGGGCCGGGTAGAGACCCAGTACTTC.

Concerning this clonotype: Lacking the conserved final phenylalanine or tryptophan, this CDR3 likely reflects a read error. This sequence joins TRBV6-1 and TRBJ2-7; 7 positions agree with TRBD2. CDR3 length: 18 residues. V was pared by 2 bases and J by 7 bases, with 20 bases of the junction left unmatched. Germline values: CDR1 MNHNS, CDR2 SASEGT. The chain's CDR3 is CASSELAEGPSTAGEQYY. The DNA for the CDR3 is TGTGCCAGCAGTGAACTAGCGGAAGGCCCCTCGACGGCTGGAGAGCAGTACTAC.

In the case of this clonotype: The junction departs from the called germline gene at one end, perhaps through a read error. The gene calls are TRBV14 and TRBJ2-2; D might be TRBD2 (5 bases). Germline V gene sequence: CDR1 SGHDN, CDR2 FVKESK. The CDR3 runs 16 residues. As DNA, the CDR3 is TGTGCCAGCATGCGAACTAGTGGAGCGAACACCAGGGAGCTGTTTTTT. It encodes CASMRTSGANTRELFF.

On this clonotype: One end of the junction is discordant with germline, which a read error may explain. The chain joins TRBV29-1 to TRBJ1-2, with D tentatively TRBD1 (5 bases). Germline CDR1 reads SQVTM; CDR2 reads ANQGSEA. CDR3 size: 17 residues. CDR3 loop: CSLEENVQGHINYGYTF. As DNA, the CDR3 is TGCAGCCTTGAAGAGAACGTTCAGGGCCATATTAACTATGGCTACACCTTC. The full variable domain, rest sourced from reference TRBV29-1 and TRBJ1-2, is SAVISQKPSRDICQRGTSLTIQCQVDSQVTMMFWYRQQPGQSLTLIATANQGSEATYESGFVIDKFPISRPNLTFSTLTVSNMSPEDSSIYLCSLEENVQGHINYGYTFGSGTRLTVV.

As concerns this clonotype: The junction shows a germline mismatch at one end, possibly a read error. The chain links TRBV28 to TRBJ1-5; D gene uncertain. Per the germline V gene, CDR1 is MDHEN and CDR2 is SYDVKM. The CDR3 spans 15 residues. CDR3 in DNA: TGTGCCAGAAGTTTCCAGAGGCTTGGCAATCAGCTCCAGCATTTT. This encodes CARSFQRLGNQLQHF.

This clonotype was recorded at least ten times. This chain connects TRBV29-1 to TRBJ2-3, with D perhaps being TRBD1 or TRBD2 (5 bases each). V lost 0 bases to trimming and J lost 4 bases, with 14 bases between them. CDR1 SQVTM and CDR2 ANQGSEA come from the germline V gene. The CDR3 runs 15 residues. The CDR3 coding sequence is TGCAGCGTTGAAGATCCGGGACCCGAGGCAGATACGCAGTATTTT. This encodes CSVEDPGPEADTQYF.

Remarks on this clonotype: One junction end does not reproduce the germline sequence, and a read error may be involved. The chain joins TRBV6-1 to TRBJ1-5; tentative D call: TRBD1 (6 bases). This CDR3 region has 16 residues. Per germline, CDR1 MNHNS and CDR2 SASEGT. Here the CDR3 DNA reads TGTGCCAGCAGTGGACTTTCGGGGGGCGCGCATCAACCCCACCATTTT. Encoded protein: CASSGLSGGAHQPHHF.

The gene calls are TRBV11-2 and TRBJ2-3; 11 bases are a match to TRBD2. The CDR3 has 20 amino acids. Trimming at V came to 2 bases and at J to 2 bases, leaving 15 bases not matched to a gene. Germline CDR1 SGHAT, CDR2 FQNNGV. CDR3: CASSLFAATSGMRVTDTQYF. DNA for the CDR3: TGTGCCAGCAGCTTATTTGCCGCGACTAGCGGGATGAGGGTCACAGATACGCAGTATTTT.

As to this clonotype: The CDR3 does not close with the conserved phenylalanine or tryptophan, likely indicating a read error. The chain joins TRBV6-2 or TRBV6-3 to TRBJ2-7, with D maybe TRBD2 (6 bases). The V gene lost 11 bases and the J gene lost 2 bases, with 19 bases spanning the gap. The CDR3 covers 14 residues. Germline V gives CDR1 MNHEY, CDR2 SVGEGT. The CDR3 coding sequence is TGTGCCGGCGGTGTGGGACTTCGAGCCTACGAGCAGTACTTA. Protein: CAGGVGLRAYEQYL.

V is TRBV29-1 and J is TRBJ2-4, with D unresolved. This CDR3 comprises 16 residues. CDR1 SQVTM and CDR2 ANQGSEA come from the germline V gene. V was clipped by 1 base and J by 2 bases, with 15 bases between them. The CDR3 DNA reads as TGCAGCGTTGAAGTATCGTCCGCGCTGACCAAAAACATTCAGTACTTC. Protein sequence: CSVEVSSALTKNIQYF.

This clonotype was observed a handful of times. The germline gene is not matched at one end of the junction; a read error may be the cause. The chain joins TRBV29-1 to TRBJ2-3; TRBD1 matches 9 bases. The CDR3 covers 17 residues. Germline V gene sequence: CDR1 SQVTM, CDR2 ANQGSEA. The chain's CDR3 is CSLLPYVTGGGTDTQYF. The CDR3 DNA reads TGTAGCCTACTCCCATATGTGACAGGGGGGGGCACAGATACGCAGTATTTT.

On this clonotype itself: One base away lies a much larger clone, so this may be a sequencing read error. The CDR3 does not close with the conserved phenylalanine or tryptophan, likely indicating a read error. The chain carries TRBV12-3 or TRBV12-4 and TRBJ2-7; no clear D. V was pared by 5 bases and J by 3 bases, with 8 bases between. The CDR3 is 12 residues long. DNA of the CDR3: TGTGCCAGCAGTCTCTCACTCTACGAGCAGTACATC. It codes for CASSLSLYEQYI.

Comment on this clonotype: Likely a read error: the CDR3 ends without its conserved phenylalanine or tryptophan. The chain uses TRBV5-4 and TRBJ2-5; possible D gene TRBD1, 6 bases. With 0 bases removed from V and 3 bases from J, the gap between germline ends came to 6 bases. The CDR3 length is 13 residues. The germline V gene encodes CDR1 SGHNT and CDR2 YYREEE (reference sequence). The CDR3 nucleotides are TGTGCCAGCAGCTTGGAGGGGGAAGAGACCCAGTACTTA. This codes for CASSLEGEETQYL.

As for this clonotype: At one end, the junction sequence differs from germline, possibly due to a read error. This chain uses TRBV4-1 with TRBJ2-5; D ambiguous. In germline, CDR1 is MGHRA, CDR2 YSYEKL. The CDR3 consists of 12 residues. CDR3 DNA sequence: TGCACCAGCAGCAACCCCCAAGAGACCCAGTACTTC. This sequence encodes CTSSNPQETQYF.

Points on this clonotype: A much larger clonotype is one base distant, so this may be a read error. This chain connects TRBV29-1 to TRBJ2-5; D may correspond to TRBD1 or TRBD2 (5 bases each). The CDR3 has 13 residues. CDR1 and CDR2 (germline): SQVTM, ANQGSEA. The chain's CDR3 is CSVEDGTEETQYF. CDR3 nucleotides: TGCAGCGTTGAAGATGGGACCGAGGAGACCCAATACTTC.

The V gene is TRBV11-3, the J gene TRBJ2-1; 9 bases are shared with TRBD2. There are 17 residues in the CDR3. The germline V gene has CDR1 SGHNT and CDR2 YENEEA. As DNA, the CDR3 is TGTACCAACAGCTTAGGCCTCTTAGCGGGAGATAGAAATGAGCAGTTCTTC. It yields the protein CTNSLGLLAGDRNEQFF.

About this clonotype itself: A junction end diverges from the germline sequence, so it may reflect a read error. The V call is TRBV4-1, the J call TRBJ1-2; D uncertain. The CDR3 is 15 amino acids. Germline V CDR1 and CDR2: MGHRA, YSYEKL. CDR3 sequence (DNA): TGTGCCAGGAGCCAAGATGTGCAGTCTTTTGATGGCTACACCTTC. Translating it yields CARSQDVQSFDGYTF.

As concerns this clonotype: At one end, the junction sequence differs from germline, possibly due to a read error. This chain uses TRBV20-1 with TRBJ2-7; D may be TRBD1 (5 bases). Germline CDR1 and CDR2: DFQATT and SNEGSKA (reference sequence). The CDR3 is made up of 11 amino acids. Here the CDR3 DNA reads TGTAGTGCTTCCAGGGCAGTCGAGCAGTACTTC. It encodes CSASRAVEQYF.

The sample holds many counts of this clonotype. The chain has TRBV13 and TRBJ2-3; TRBD2 matches 13 bases. J gave up 5 bases and V 6 bases, and 5 bases lay outside the gene matches. This CDR3 region has 15 residues. In germline, CDR1 is PRHDT, CDR2 FYEKMQ (reference sequence). The CDR3 nucleotides are TGTGCCAGCAGACCCACTAGCGGGAGGGGAGATACGCAGTATTTT. Encoded protein: CASRPTSGRGDTQYF.

The chain carries TRBV12-3 or TRBV12-4 and TRBJ1-5; 8 bases fit TRBD1. V was clipped by 5 bases and J by 2 bases; unmatched bases: 5. The CDR3 sequence is 15 residues long. This CDR3 is CASSRQGQGNQPQHF. The CDR3, as DNA: TGTGCCAGCAGTAGACAGGGGCAGGGCAATCAGCCCCAGCATTTT.

This clonotype was found many times. This chain links TRBV6-2 or TRBV6-3 with TRBJ2-2; D is ambiguous. CDR1 and CDR2 from the germline V gene are MNHEY and SVGEGT. CDR3 length equals 12 residues. V was cut by 10 bases and J by 6 bases, with 12 bases left in between. The CDR3 region is CATNEPSGELFF. In nucleotides, the CDR3 is TGTGCCACCAACGAGCCCTCCGGGGAGCTGTTTTTT.